These 18 T cell receptor beta chains were sequenced from one sample in a study of blood T cell repertoires in COVID-19. Sequenced by immunoSEQ multiplex PCR; TCRdb stores in-frame clones only, minus some. The sample has some 190,000 clones, 82% seen once. Sequenced material: peripheral blood. All receptors come from a woman aged 60-70 years with COVID-19, enrolled during active disease.

J is TRBJ1-1 and V is TRBV21-1; the D segment call TRBD1 is taken from the table without a DNA check. TRBV21-1 is a pseudogene locus. This CDR3 spans 15 amino acids. The CDR3, as DNA: TGTGCCAGCAGCCCCCGAGGACAGGGGAACACTGAAGCTTTCTTT. Amino acid sequence: CASSPRGQGNTEAFF.

This clone was found a few times. V and J are TRBV2 and TRBJ2-3; 14 nucleotides line up with TRBD2. CDR1 SNHLY and CDR2 FYNNEI come from the germline V gene. The CDR3 loop spans 18 amino acids. V gave up 3 bases and J gave up 3 bases; unmatched junction bases: 8. CDR3 amino acids: CASSDGRLAGGKTDTQYF. The CDR3 nucleotides are TGTGCCAGCAGTGACGGGAGACTAGCGGGAGGGAAGACAGATACGCAGTATTTT.

V gene TRBV9 combines with J gene TRBJ1-1, with 8 positions matching TRBD1. Germline CDR1 SGDLS, CDR2 YYNGEE. Trimming cost V 4 bases and J 6 bases; bases outside gene matches: 11. This CDR3 has 15 amino acids. The CDR3 sequence: CASSLITGGRAEAFF. In DNA, the CDR3 is TGTGCCAGCAGCCTAATCACAGGGGGACGGGCTGAAGCTTTCTTT. The full variable domain, with the rest looked up from reference TRBV9 and TRBJ1-1, is DSGVTQTPKHLITATGQRVTLRCSPRSGDLSVYWYQQSLDQGLQFLIQYYNGEERAKGNILERFSAQQFPDLHSELNLSSLELGDSALYFCASSLITGGRAEAFFGQGTRLTVV.

V is TRBV19 and J is TRBJ2-2; 15 bases match TRBD2. Trimming took 7 bases from V and 0 from J; bases not matched to a gene: 6. Germline CDR1 and CDR2: LNHDA and SQIVND (reference sequence). The CDR3 length is 18 residues. The CDR3 nucleotides are TGTGCCAGTATTCGGACTAGCGGGGGGGCCCCGAACACCGGGGAGCTGTTTTTT. This codes for CASIRTSGGAPNTGELFF.

In this sample, this clone turned up a few times. CDR3 protein: CASSAGVGGNTIYF. CDR3 nucleotides: TGCGCCAGCAGCGCAGGGGTTGGTGGAAACACCATATATTTT. This chain uses TRBV5-1 with TRBJ1-3; a weak D match, TRBD1 (6 bases). Trimming cost V 4 bases and J 3 bases, with 11 bases left between them. Germline loops: CDR1 SGHRS, CDR2 YFSETQ. This CDR3 contains 14 residues.

The chain links TRBV5-3 to TRBJ1-5, with 9 positions matching TRBD1. TRBV5-3 belongs to the ORF category, with a function that is uncertain. Unmatched junction bases numbered 8, after V lost 5 bases and J lost 5 bases. The length of the CDR3 is 15 residues. CDR3 residues: CARRSGDREDQPQHF. The CDR3 DNA follows: TGTGCCAGAAGGTCCGGGGACAGGGAGGATCAGCCCCAGCATTTT.

This chain uses TRBV6-4 with TRBJ1-5, with TRBD1 identical over 8 bases. Losses at the gene ends were 2 bases for V and 6 bases for J; bases not matched to a gene: 12. The CDR3 runs 17 residues. Per germline, CDR1 MRHNA and CDR2 SNTAGT. CDR3 protein: CASSDRGRGRVVQPQHF. The CDR3 nucleotides read TGTGCCAGCAGTGACCGGGGCAGGGGGCGGGTGGTTCAGCCCCAGCATTTT.

The chain recombines TRBV5-4 with TRBJ1-5, with unresolved D. The CDR3 is made up of 14 amino acids. Trimming removed 1 base at V and 0 bases at J, with 5 bases between. Germline V gene data show CDR1 as SGHNT and CDR2 as YYREEE (reference sequence). The CDR3 here is CASSLKHSNQPQHF. CDR3 nucleotides: TGTGCCAGCAGCTTGAAGCATAGCAATCAGCCCCAGCATTTT. The whole variable domain, remainder taken from reference TRBV5-4 and TRBJ1-5, is ETGVTQSPTHLIKTRGQQVTLRCSSQSGHNTVSWYQQALGQGPQFIFQYYREEENGRGNFPPRFSGLQFPNYSSELNVNALELDDSALYLCASSLKHSNQPQHFGDGTRLSIL.

The genes are TRBV24-1 and TRBJ1-1, with D tentatively TRBD1 (5 bases). Trimming shortened V by 5 bases and J by 1 base, and 10 bases separated the two germline ends. Germline CDR1 and CDR2: KGHDR and SFDVKD. The CDR3 runs to 14 residues. The CDR3 spells CATSVGQSNTEAFF. The DNA of the CDR3 is TGTGCCACCAGTGTCGGACAATCGAACACTGAAGCTTTCTTT.

The chain joins TRBV11-3 to TRBJ2-3, with D possibly being TRBD2 (6 bases). The CDR3 has 18 amino acids. The ends were cut back, 1 base at V and 6 bases at J, with 23 bases in the middle. The V gene's germline CDR1 is SGHNT and CDR2 YENEEA. The CDR3 loop is CASSLGGSAGSRLDTQYF. The DNA of the CDR3 is TGTGCCAGCAGCTTAGGGGGCTCTGCGGGGAGCCGGTTGGATACGCAGTATTTT.

This rearrangement joins TRBV30 to TRBJ1-3, with D unresolved. Per the germline V gene, CDR1 is GTSNPN and CDR2 is SVGIG (reference sequence). This CDR3 is 16 amino acids long. Between the trimmed V and J ends, which lost 0 bases and 1 base, there was a span of 13 bases. The CDR3 DNA sequence: TGTGCCTGGAGTGTCCCCGGGAGTGGGTCTGGAAACACCATATATTTT. Translating it yields CAWSVPGSGSGNTIYF.

The chain has TRBV28 and TRBJ1-2; 7 bases map to TRBD1. The germline gives CDR1 MDHEN, CDR2 SYDVKM. This CDR3 is built from 13 residues. V shed 6 bases, J shed 8 bases, and the junction held 9 bases outside the gene matches. For the CDR3, the DNA is TGTGCCAGCAGACCGGACAGGTTTTGGGGCTACACCTTC. Protein product: CASRPDRFWGYTF.

The rearrangement joins TRBV19 to TRBJ2-5; TRBD2 matches at 9 bases. The CDR3 has 14 amino acids. In germline, CDR1 is LNHDA, CDR2 SQIVND (reference sequence). The trim removed 3 bases at V and 4 bases at J, leaving 3 bases unmatched. The CDR3 here is CASSMGTSPETQYF. For the CDR3, the DNA is TGTGCCAGTAGTATGGGGACTAGCCCAGAGACCCAGTACTTC.

The count of this clone is one. The CDR3 sequence: CASSPSRGTYNEQFF. CDR3 coding DNA: TGTGCCAGCAGTCCCTCGCGGGGGACCTACAATGAGCAGTTCTTC. The chain recombines TRBV6-6 with TRBJ2-1, with 7 bases lining up with TRBD2. In germline, CDR1 is MNHNY, CDR2 SVGAGI (reference sequence). This CDR3 has 15 amino acids. The J segment lost 2 bases and the V segment lost 5 bases, leaving 6 bases of the junction unmatched.

The chain joins TRBV6-5 to TRBJ2-3; 9 bases are shared with TRBD1. CDR1 is MNHEY and CDR2 is SVGAGI in the germline V gene. CDR3 length: 15 amino acids. Trimming at V came to 8 bases and at J to 3 bases, leaving 9 bases not matched to a gene. CDR3 amino acids: CASGSRQGGTDTQYF. CDR3 DNA sequence: TGTGCCAGCGGGTCCCGACAGGGGGGGACAGATACGCAGTATTTT.

The chain uses TRBV4-3 and TRBJ2-5; perhaps TRBD2 as D (7 bases). The V end lost 0 bases, the J end lost 7 bases, and 18 bases lay between the germline ends. Germline-derived CDR1 and CDR2 are LGHNA and YSLEER. The CDR3 loop spans 16 amino acids. This chain's CDR3 is CASSQDLWGGRGTQYF. The CDR3 bases are TGCGCCAGCAGCCAAGATCTTTGGGGGGGGCGCGGGACCCAGTACTTC.

The chain joins TRBV19 to TRBJ1-1; 7 nucleotides match TRBD1. This CDR3 region has 14 residues. Germline CDR1 and CDR2: LNHDA and SQIVND (reference sequence). The trim removed 5 bases at V and 4 bases at J, leaving 7 bases unmatched. This CDR3 reads CASSAIQGSTEAFF. CDR3 bases: TGTGCCAGTAGTGCAATACAGGGGTCCACTGAAGCTTTCTTT. The full variable domain, in which reference TRBV19 and TRBJ1-1 provide the parts outside the CDR3, is DGGITQSPKYLFRKEGQNVTLSCEQNLNHDAMYWYRQDPGQGLRLIYYSQIVNDFQKGDIAEGYSVSREKKESFPLTVTSAQKNPTAFYLCASSAIQGSTEAFFGQGTRLTVV.

Only a few counts were recorded for this clone. The V gene is TRBV3-1 (or the pseudogene TRBV3-2), the J gene TRBJ1-6; 12 positions match TRBD1. CDR1 and CDR2 from the germline V gene are LGHDT and YNNKEL (reference sequence). The V gene end was trimmed by 1 base and the J gene end by 6 bases; junction bases not matched to a gene: 4. CDR3 size: 17 residues. The CDR3 is CASSQGDRGRGNSPLHF. The CDR3 nucleotides are TGTGCCAGCAGCCAAGGGGACAGGGGGCGCGGTAATTCACCCCTCCACTTT.